This TCR beta chain was captured by sequencing in a study of blood T cell repertoires in COVID-19 (dated by TCRdb to the early 2020s). With respect to the entire study: Samples covering the acute and convalescent phases of COVID-19 were provided by collaborators in the United States, Italy and Spain. The material from the prospective study consisted of cDNA or gDNA derived from T cells, B-cell-depleted T cells, or PBMCs. The dataset comprised deeply sampled blood TCRbeta repertoires from subjects exposed to, actively infected with, or recovered from COVID-19. The repertoires were made available in a free public database intended to serve as a resource for research on the immune response to SARS-CoV-2. The samples were drawn from the first 160 participants of the ongoing ImmuneRACE study and from 950 to 1,500 subjects provided by 6 global collaborators. Nearly every sample came with metadata listing a de-identified subject ID, COVID-19 status, age in years and sex. HLA class I and class II types, where available, came from metadata supplied by the sample provider rather than from assay-based typing. What the research found in general, with its limitations: Clinical and demographic metadata were provided uncurated, with the amount varying by source and participant.

The collaborating institutions used their own protocols to collect whole blood in K2EDTA tubes. For TCRbeta analysis, collaborators shipped samples in one of three forms: frozen whole blood, isolated PBMCs, or DNA extracted from either of those sample types. At the junction V is shortened by 5 bases and J by 10 bases, with 11 bases in between. Reading from cysteine to phenylalanine, the CDR3 counts 12 amino acids. Only the CDR3 DNA is retained, 36 bases long and in frame from the first base. TCRbeta CDR3 regions were amplified from genomic DNA using the immunoSEQ Assay, a bias-controlled multiplex PCR. In the paper's pipeline: The number of nucleated cells in each sample was estimated from the amplification of reference gene primers within the assay. To quantify the absolute abundance of each unique TCRbeta CDR3 rearrangement, sequence reads were collapsed and filtered. For each sample, productive Simpson clonality was calculated as the square root of Simpson's diversity index over productive rearrangements. TCRdb re-hosts the immuneACCESS table, in-frame sequences only. Its copies lack some clones; in the studies checked, an unresolved V gene accounts for under half of them, and the cause for the rest is not known. The D gene and trimming were derived from the DNA, and the V and J assignments and clone size from that table. The sample data list around 380,000 clones, and approximately 80% of these were observed just once. The top ten clonotypes cover roughly 1.2% of the sample.

About this clone itself: The antigen it recognizes is unknown. Base qualities were left out, and no much larger clone turns up one base away.

The sequenced sample was peripheral blood. Recombination joined TRBV12-3 or TRBV12-4 with TRBJ1-4; the D segment cannot be called with confidence. The TCR was taken from a human donor with acute or convalescent COVID-19. The donor label of this sample is uncertain. The encoded CDR3 is CASSPRQAKLFF. The nucleotide sequence reads TGTGCCAGCAGTCCTCGCCAGGCAAAACTGTTTTTT.